This TCR beta chain originates from a study of blood T cell repertoires in COVID-19. Whole-study context: Acute and convalescent COVID-19 specimens originated in the United States, Italy and Spain. T cells, B-cell-depleted T cells, or PBMCs provided the cDNA or gDNA that served as material.

Study processing details: Amplification with reference gene primers provided the estimates of nucleated cell counts. The table came from immunoSEQ multiplex PCR; TCRdb's copy has only in-frame clones and leaves some out. That table furnishes V, J and clone size, whereas the DNA furnished D and trimming. This sample has about 270,000 clones, with about four fifths found just once. Germline-derived CDR1 and CDR2 are MDHEN and SYDVKM. V was trimmed by 6 bases and J by 4 bases, leaving 15 bases between them. This CDR3 region has 14 residues. The source material was peripheral blood. The sequence derives from a woman between 45 and 60 years old who had recovered from COVID-19. The chain uses TRBV28 and TRBJ1-2; D might be TRBD1 (6 bases). The CDR3, as DNA: TGTGCCAGCAGAGGCCAGGGGCAAATCTATGGCTACACCTTC. Translating it yields CASRGQGQIYGYTF.